The rows below give T cell receptor beta chains drawn from one sample of a study of blood T cell dynamics during melanoma immunotherapy. Sequenced by immunoSEQ multiplex PCR; TCRdb stores in-frame clones only, minus some. In the table there are around 5,000 clones, approximately 83% of which are singletons. The sequencing here drew on blood, taken from a patient treated with checkpoint blockade. These receptors were collected from a human donor with melanoma. CDR3s include the opening cysteine and the closing phenylalanine or tryptophan. The order of the fields is clone size, D gene, J gene, V gene, CDR3 protein, CDR3 DNA. D genes are given only for firm matches. Not all rows give a size; the values are once, few, many and, for expanded clones, a class.

.,.,TRBJ2-7,TRBV18,CASSPDYEQYF,TGTGCCAGCTCACCGGACTACGAGCAGTACTTC
.,.,TRBJ1-1,TRBV15,CATSRTPQGSTEAFF,TGTGCCACCAGCAGAACACCACAGGGATCCACTGAAGCTTTCTTT
.,TRBD1,TRBJ1-1,TRBV11-2,CASSFVAGQGVAAFF,TGTGCCAGCAGCTTTGTCGCAGGACAGGGGGTAGCAGCTTTCTTT
.,.,TRBJ2-7,TRBV5-6,CASSLSGTYSYEQYF,TGTGCCAGCAGCTTGTCGGGGACATACTCCTACGAGCAGTACTTC
.,.,TRBJ2-7,TRBV5-6,CASSLGPPFEEYF,TGTGCCAGCAGCCTAGGGCCCCCCTTTGAGGAGTACTTC
.,.,TRBJ2-5,TRBV19,CASSMVRGQETQYF,TGTGCCAGTAGTATGGTCAGGGGCCAAGAGACCCAGTACTTC
few,.,TRBJ1-2,TRBV5-1,CASSEVLPANYGYTF,TGCGCCAGCAGCGAGGTTTTACCCGCTAACTATGGCTACACCTTC
few,.,TRBJ2-7,TRBV19,CASSDGLSPYYEQYF,TGTGCCAGTAGTGACGGGCTGTCTCCCTACTACGAGCAGTACTTC
.,TRBD1,TRBJ1-2,TRBV28,CASSFSRGQLYGYTF,TGTGCCAGCAGTTTTAGCAGGGGGCAATTGTATGGCTACACCTTC
.,.,TRBJ1-4,TRBV4-3,CASSQVLRGIEKLFF,TGCGCCAGCAGCCAAGTTCTTAGGGGGATCGAAAAACTGTTTTTT
.,TRBD2,TRBJ2-7,TRBV11-2,CASSSTAGGVGEQYF,TGTGCCAGCAGCTCCACAGCGGGAGGGGTCGGCGAGCAGTACTTC
.,TRBD1,TRBJ1-5,TRBV6-1,CASSGQGGFNQPQHF,TGTGCCAGCAGTGGACAGGGTGGGTTTAATCAGCCCCAGCATTTT
.,.,TRBJ2-7,TRBV28,CASSLGTSFQYEQYF,TGTGCCAGCAGTTTAGGGACTTCCTTCCAATACGAGCAGTACTTC
.,.,TRBJ2-7,TRBV19,CASSTFGAGPTVQYF,TGTGCCAGTAGTACCTTTGGGGCAGGGCCCACCGTGCAGTACTTC
.,.,TRBJ1-3,TRBV5-6,CASTHLTISGNTIYF,TGTGCCAGCACCCATCTGACTATATCTGGAAACACCATATATTTT
.,TRBD1,TRBJ2-1,TRBV10-3,CAISESFRTGGVNEQFF,TGTGCCATCAGTGAGTCATTCAGGACAGGGGGCGTGAATGAGCAGTTCTTC
.,.,TRBJ2-2,TRBV18,CASSPSFEYTGELFF,TGTGCCAGCTCACCAAGTTTCGAGTACACCGGGGAGCTGTTTTTT
once,.,TRBJ1-1,TRBV28,CASRRGGAFF,TGTGCCAGCAGGAGGGGGGGAGCTTTCTTT
.,.,TRBJ2-7,TRBV5-5,CASSLGIILYEQYF,TGTGCCAGCAGCTTAGGTATCATCCTCTACGAGCAGTACTTC
few,.,TRBJ2-7,TRBV9,CASSHRERNYEQYF,TGTGCCAGCAGCCACCGGGAGAGGAACTACGAGCAGTACTTC
.,TRBD2,TRBJ2-7,TRBV10-2,CASRGLAGDFEQYF,TGCGCCAGCAGGGGACTAGCGGGAGATTTCGAGCAGTACTTC
.,.,TRBJ1-1,TRBV18,CASSPVYPVMNTEAFF,TGTGCCAGCTCACCAGTGTACCCGGTGATGAACACTGAAGCTTTCTTT
.,.,TRBJ2-4,TRBV5-1,CASSSTAKNIQYF,TGCGCCAGCAGCTCGACGGCCAAAAACATTCAGTACTTC
once,.,TRBJ2-1,TRBV19,CASSDGYNEQFF,TGTGCCAGTAGTGACGGCTACAATGAGCAGTTCTTC
.,TRBD1,TRBJ2-7,TRBV19,CASSIVGDRAYEQYF,TGTGCCAGTAGTATAGTGGGAGACAGGGCATACGAGCAGTACTTC
.,TRBD2,TRBJ2-7,TRBV7-2,CASSLTLAGGPFHEQYF,TGTGCCAGCAGCTTAACCCTAGCGGGAGGGCCGTTCCACGAGCAGTACTTC
.,TRBD1,TRBJ2-7,TRBV19,CASSVRDRGLEQYF,TGTGCCAGTAGTGTCCGGGACAGGGGGCTCGAGCAGTACTTC
.,.,TRBJ1-6,TRBV6-6,CASSYLGRNSPLHF,TGTGCCAGCAGTTACCTGGGCAGAAATTCACCCCTCCACTTT
.,.,TRBJ1-1,TRBV4-2,CASSQGEAYPTEAFF,TGTGCCAGCAGCCAAGGGGAGGCGTACCCCACTGAAGCTTTCTTT
.,TRBD1,TRBJ1-2,TRBV19,CASSPTDRTNYGYTF,TGTGCCAGTAGTCCCACGGACAGGACTAACTATGGCTACACCTTC
.,.,TRBJ1-2,TRBV5-6,CASSDRPTDANYGYTF,TGTGCCAGCAGTGATCGTCCGACCGACGCTAACTATGGCTACACCTTC
.,.,TRBJ1-1,TRBV6-1,CASSEPRWGAEAFF,TGTGCCAGCAGTGAACCAAGGTGGGGGGCTGAAGCTTTCTTT
.,.,TRBJ1-5,TRBV6-5,CASSSRGSGNQPQHF,TGTGCCAGCAGCAGCCGGGGAAGTGGCAATCAGCCCCAGCATTTT
.,TRBD1,TRBJ1-2,TRBV28,CASSLLTGGLTF,TGTGCCAGCAGTTTACTGACAGGGGGCCTAACCTTC
.,TRBD2,TRBJ2-7,TRBV28,CASRQGGAYEQYF,TGTGCCAGCCGTCAGGGAGGGGCCTACGAGCAGTACTTC
.,.,TRBJ1-4,TRBV19,CASSMDSWGEKLFF,TGTGCCAGTAGTATGGACAGCTGGGGTGAAAAACTGTTTTTT
.,TRBD1,TRBJ1-1,TRBV28,CASSSFTGAGTEAFF,TGTGCCAGCAGTAGTTTCACAGGGGCCGGCACTGAAGCTTTCTTT
once,TRBD1,TRBJ1-2,TRBV6-6,CASRDSRGYGYTF,TGTGCCAGCAGAGACAGCAGGGGGTATGGCTACACCTTC
.,.,TRBJ1-6,TRBV7-2,CASSPRASEPLHF,TGTGCCAGCAGCCCCCGGGCCTCTGAGCCCCTCCACTTT
.,.,TRBJ1-1,TRBV10-3,CAISDPAEGTEAFF,TGTGCCATCAGTGACCCAGCCGAGGGCACTGAAGCTTTCTTT
.,TRBD1,TRBJ2-7,TRBV6-5,CASSYSRGTGTLEQYF,TGTGCCAGCAGTTACTCGAGGGGGACAGGGACCTTGGAGCAGTACTTC
.,.,TRBJ1-3,TRBV18,CASSPPNTVQISGNTIYF,TGTGCCAGCTCACCCCCGAACACCGTTCAAATCTCTGGAAACACCATATATTTT
.,TRBD1,TRBJ1-5,TRBV5-5,CASSSTGGPQPQHF,TGTGCCAGCAGCTCGACAGGGGGCCCTCAGCCCCAGCATTTT
.,.,TRBJ1-1,TRBV6-5,CASSYRGVMNTEAFF,TGTGCCAGCAGTTACCGTGGGGTTATGAACACTGAAGCTTTCTTT
few,.,TRBJ1-4,TRBV5-1,CASSPTGEEKLFF,TGCGCCAGCAGCCCGACAGGCGAGGAAAAACTGTTTTTT
few,.,TRBJ1-3,TRBV19,CASKSTATGNTIYF,TGTGCCAGTAAGTCGACAGCAACTGGAAACACCATATATTTT
.,.,TRBJ1-1,TRBV5-4,CASSLLSVPLNTEAFF,TGTGCCAGCAGCTTGTTATCAGTCCCATTGAACACTGAAGCTTTCTTT
.,.,TRBJ2-7,TRBV27,CASSPSTGTPYEQYF,TGTGCCAGCAGTCCCTCGACGGGAACTCCCTACGAGCAGTACTTC
.,TRBD1,TRBJ1-1,TRBV6-5,CASRPGQGNTEAFF,TGTGCCAGCAGGCCCGGACAGGGGAACACTGAAGCTTTCTTT
.,TRBD1,TRBJ1-4,TRBV28,CASSYPGQLNEKLFF,TGTGCCAGCAGTTACCCGGGACAGCTTAATGAAAAACTGTTTTTT
.,.,TRBJ1-1,TRBV28,CASIERGRTNTEAFF,TGTGCCAGCATCGAACGGGGACGGACGAACACTGAAGCTTTCTTT
.,TRBD1,TRBJ1-2,TRBV7-9,CASSPGTGGNNYGYTF,TGTGCCAGCAGCCCGGGGACAGGGGGAAATAACTATGGCTACACCTTC
few,TRBD2,TRBJ2-7,TRBV5-6,CASSLSSGGAYYEQYF,TGTGCCAGCAGCTTGTCGAGCGGGGGGGCCTACTACGAGCAGTACTTC
.,.,TRBJ1-1,TRBV10-3,CAIGGSPNTEAFF,TGTGCCATAGGGGGGTCCCCGAACACTGAAGCTTTCTTT
.,.,TRBJ2-7,TRBV7-6,CASSSSDGYEQYF,TGTGCCAGCAGCTCCTCGGACGGCTACGAGCAGTACTTC
few,.,TRBJ1-5,TRBV6-4,CASKRGGRSNQPQHF,TGTGCCAGCAAAAGGGGGGGAAGGAGCAATCAGCCCCAGCATTTT
.,.,TRBJ1-1,TRBV29-1,CSVCVGGTEAFF,TGCAGCGTTTGCGTCGGAGGAACTGAAGCTTTCTTT
.,.,TRBJ1-1,TRBV6-5,CASSYNTGSSTEAFF,TGTGCCAGCAGTTACAATACAGGGTCATCTACTGAAGCTTTCTTT
.,.,TRBJ1-1,TRBV27,CASSAVLGTEAFF,TGTGCCAGCAGTGCCGTGTTGGGGACTGAAGCTTTCTTT
.,.,TRBJ1-2,TRBV4-1,CASSHGAGRDGYTF,TGCGCCAGCAGCCACGGCGCAGGGAGGGATGGCTACACCTTC